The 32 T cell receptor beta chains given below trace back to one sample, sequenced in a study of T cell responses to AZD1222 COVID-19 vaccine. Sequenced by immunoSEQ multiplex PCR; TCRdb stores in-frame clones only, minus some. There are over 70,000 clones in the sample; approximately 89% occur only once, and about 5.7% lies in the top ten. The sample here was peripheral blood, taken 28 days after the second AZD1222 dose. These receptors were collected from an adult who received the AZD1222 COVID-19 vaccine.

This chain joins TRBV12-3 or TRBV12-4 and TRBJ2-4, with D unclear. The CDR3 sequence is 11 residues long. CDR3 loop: CGLLAKNIQYF. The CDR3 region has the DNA TGTGGTTTGTTAGCCAAAAACATTCAGTACTTC.

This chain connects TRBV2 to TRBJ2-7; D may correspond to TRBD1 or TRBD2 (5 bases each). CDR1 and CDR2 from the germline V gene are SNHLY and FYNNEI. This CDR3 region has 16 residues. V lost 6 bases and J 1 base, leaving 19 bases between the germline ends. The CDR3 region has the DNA TGTGCCAGCAGAAAAGAAGGGGACGCCTTTTCCTACGAGCAGTACGTC. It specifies CASRKEGDAFSYEQYV.

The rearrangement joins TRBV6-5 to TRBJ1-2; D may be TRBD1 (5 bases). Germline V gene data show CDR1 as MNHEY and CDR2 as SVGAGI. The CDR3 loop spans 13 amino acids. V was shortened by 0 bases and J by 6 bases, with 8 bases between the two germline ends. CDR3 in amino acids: CASSYSAGNGYTF. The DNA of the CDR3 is TGTGCCAGCAGTTACTCGGCAGGGAATGGCTACACCTTC.

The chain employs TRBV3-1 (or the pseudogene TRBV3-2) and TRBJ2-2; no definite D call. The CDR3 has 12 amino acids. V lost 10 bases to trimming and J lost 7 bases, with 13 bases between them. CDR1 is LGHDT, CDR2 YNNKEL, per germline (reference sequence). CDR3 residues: CATGLDIGELFF. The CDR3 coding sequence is TGTGCCACCGGTCTTGACATCGGGGAGCTGTTTTTT.

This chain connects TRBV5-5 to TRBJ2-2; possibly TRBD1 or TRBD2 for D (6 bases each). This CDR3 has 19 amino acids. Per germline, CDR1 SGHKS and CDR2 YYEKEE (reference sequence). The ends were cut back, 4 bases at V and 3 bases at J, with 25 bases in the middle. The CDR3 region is CASSKGGKVMGRDTGELFF. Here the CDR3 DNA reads TGTGCCAGCAGCAAAGGGGGGAAGGTTATGGGGCGGGACACCGGGGAGCTGTTTTTT.

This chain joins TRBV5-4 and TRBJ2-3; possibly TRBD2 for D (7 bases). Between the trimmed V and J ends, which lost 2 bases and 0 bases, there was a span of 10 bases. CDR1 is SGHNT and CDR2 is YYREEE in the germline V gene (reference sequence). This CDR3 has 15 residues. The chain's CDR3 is CASSFGGASTDTQYF. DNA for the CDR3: TGTGCCAGCAGCTTTGGGGGGGCGAGCACAGATACGCAGTATTTT.

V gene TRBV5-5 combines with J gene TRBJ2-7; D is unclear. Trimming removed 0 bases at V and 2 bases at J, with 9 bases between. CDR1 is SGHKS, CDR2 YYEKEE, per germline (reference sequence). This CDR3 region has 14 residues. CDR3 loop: CASSLAQSPYEQYF. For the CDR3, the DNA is TGTGCCAGCAGCTTGGCCCAGTCCCCCTACGAGCAGTACTTC.

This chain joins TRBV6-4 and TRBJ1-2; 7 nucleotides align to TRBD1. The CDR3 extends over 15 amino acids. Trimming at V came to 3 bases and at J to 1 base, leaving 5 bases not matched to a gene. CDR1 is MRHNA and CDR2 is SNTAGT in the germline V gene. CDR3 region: CASSERTGVNYGYTF. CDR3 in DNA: TGTGCCAGCAGTGAAAGGACAGGAGTTAACTATGGCTACACCTTC.

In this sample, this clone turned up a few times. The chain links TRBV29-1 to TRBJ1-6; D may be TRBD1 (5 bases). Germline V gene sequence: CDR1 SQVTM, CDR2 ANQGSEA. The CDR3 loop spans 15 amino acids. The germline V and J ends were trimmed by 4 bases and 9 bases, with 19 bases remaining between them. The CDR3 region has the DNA TGCAGCGTTGTGGACGGGACGGAGACGGGTTCACCCCTCCACTTT. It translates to CSVVDGTETGSPLHF.

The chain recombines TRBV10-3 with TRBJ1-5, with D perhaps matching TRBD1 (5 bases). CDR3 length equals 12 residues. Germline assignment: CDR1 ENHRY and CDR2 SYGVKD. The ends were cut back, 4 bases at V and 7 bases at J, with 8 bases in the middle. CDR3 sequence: CAISAGHQPQHF. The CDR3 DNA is TGTGCCATCAGTGCGGGGCACCAGCCCCAGCATTTT.

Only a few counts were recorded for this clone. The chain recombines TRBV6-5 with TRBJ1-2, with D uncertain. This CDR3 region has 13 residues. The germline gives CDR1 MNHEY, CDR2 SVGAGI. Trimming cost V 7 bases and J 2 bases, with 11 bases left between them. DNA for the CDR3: TGTGCCAGCACCCGAGATTTCAACTATGGCTACACCTTC. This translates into CASTRDFNYGYTF.

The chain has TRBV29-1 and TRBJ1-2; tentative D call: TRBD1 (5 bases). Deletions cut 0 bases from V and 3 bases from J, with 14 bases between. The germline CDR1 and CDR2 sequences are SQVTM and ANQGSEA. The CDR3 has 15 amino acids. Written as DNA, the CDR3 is TGCAGCGTTGAAGATCAGGGACGGACTGACTATGGCTACACCTTC. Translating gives CSVEDQGRTDYGYTF.

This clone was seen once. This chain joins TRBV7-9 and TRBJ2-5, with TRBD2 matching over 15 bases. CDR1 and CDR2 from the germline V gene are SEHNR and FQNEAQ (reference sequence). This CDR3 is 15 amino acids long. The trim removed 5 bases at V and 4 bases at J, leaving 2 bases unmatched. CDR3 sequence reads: CASSGTSGGTETQYF. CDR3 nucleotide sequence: TGTGCCAGCAGCGGGACTAGCGGGGGGACAGAGACCCAGTACTTC.

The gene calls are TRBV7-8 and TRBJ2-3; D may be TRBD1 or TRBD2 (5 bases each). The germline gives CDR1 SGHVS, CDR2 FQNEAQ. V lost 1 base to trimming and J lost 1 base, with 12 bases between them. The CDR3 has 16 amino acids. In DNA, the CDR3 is TGTGCCAGCAGCTTAGGATCAATGGGGGGCACAGATACGCAGTATTTT. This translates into CASSLGSMGGTDTQYF.

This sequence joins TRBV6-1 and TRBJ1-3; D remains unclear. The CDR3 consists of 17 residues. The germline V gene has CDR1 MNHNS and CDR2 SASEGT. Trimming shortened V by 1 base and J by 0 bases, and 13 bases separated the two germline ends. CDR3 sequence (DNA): TGTGCCAGCAGTGAAGTTGATGCCAGGCCCTCTGGAAACACCATATATTTT. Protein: CASSEVDARPSGNTIYF.

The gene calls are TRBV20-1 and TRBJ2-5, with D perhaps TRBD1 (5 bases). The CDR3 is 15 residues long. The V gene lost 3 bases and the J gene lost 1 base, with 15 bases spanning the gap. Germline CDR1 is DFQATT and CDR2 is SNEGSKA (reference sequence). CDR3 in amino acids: CSASPTVVPQETQYF. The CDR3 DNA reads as TGCAGTGCTAGTCCGACAGTCGTCCCCCAAGAGACCCAGTACTTC.

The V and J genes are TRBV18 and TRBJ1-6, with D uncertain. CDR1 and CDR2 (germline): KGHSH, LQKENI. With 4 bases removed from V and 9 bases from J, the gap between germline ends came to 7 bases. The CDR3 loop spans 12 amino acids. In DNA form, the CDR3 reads TGTGCCAGCTCACTGGACTCTTCACCCCTCCACTTT. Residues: CASSLDSSPLHF.

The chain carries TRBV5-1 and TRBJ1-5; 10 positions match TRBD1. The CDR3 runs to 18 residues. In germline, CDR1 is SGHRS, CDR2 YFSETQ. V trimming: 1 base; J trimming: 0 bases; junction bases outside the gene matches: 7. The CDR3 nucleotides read TGCGCCAGCAGCTTGCCACGGGACAGGGGACGTAGCAATCAGCCCCAGCATTTT. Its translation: CASSLPRDRGRSNQPQHF. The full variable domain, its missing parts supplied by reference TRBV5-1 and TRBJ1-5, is KAGVTQTPRYLIKTRGQQVTLSCSPISGHRSVSWYQQTPGQGLQFLFEYFSETQRNKGNFPGRFSGRQFSNSRSEMNVSTLELGDSALYLCASSLPRDRGRSNQPQHFGDGTRLSIL.

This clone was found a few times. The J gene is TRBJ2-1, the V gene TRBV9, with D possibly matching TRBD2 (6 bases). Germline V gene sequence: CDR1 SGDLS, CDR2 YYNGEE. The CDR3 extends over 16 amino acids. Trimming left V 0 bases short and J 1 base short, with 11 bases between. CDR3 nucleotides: TGTGCCAGCAGCGTAGGAGGAGGGGTGTCCTACAATGAGCAGTTCTTC. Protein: CASSVGGGVSYNEQFF.

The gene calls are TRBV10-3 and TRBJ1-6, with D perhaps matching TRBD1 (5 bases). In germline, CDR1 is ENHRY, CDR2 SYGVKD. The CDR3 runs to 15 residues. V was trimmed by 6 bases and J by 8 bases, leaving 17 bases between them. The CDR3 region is CAISSTPVGDSPLHF. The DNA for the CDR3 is TGTGCCATCAGCAGTACCCCCGTGGGGGATTCACCCCTCCACTTT.

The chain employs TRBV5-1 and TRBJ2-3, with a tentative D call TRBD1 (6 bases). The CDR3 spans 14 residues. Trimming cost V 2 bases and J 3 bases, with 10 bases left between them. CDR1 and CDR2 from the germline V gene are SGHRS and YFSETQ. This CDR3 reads CASSLSDRTDTQYF. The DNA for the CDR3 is TGCGCCAGCAGCTTATCTGACAGGACAGATACGCAGTATTTT.

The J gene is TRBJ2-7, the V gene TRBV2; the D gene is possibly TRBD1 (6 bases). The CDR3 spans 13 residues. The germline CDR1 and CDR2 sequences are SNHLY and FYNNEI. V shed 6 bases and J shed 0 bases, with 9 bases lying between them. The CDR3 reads CASSAGDSYEQYF. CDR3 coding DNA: TGTGCCAGCAGCGCAGGGGACTCCTACGAGCAGTACTTC.

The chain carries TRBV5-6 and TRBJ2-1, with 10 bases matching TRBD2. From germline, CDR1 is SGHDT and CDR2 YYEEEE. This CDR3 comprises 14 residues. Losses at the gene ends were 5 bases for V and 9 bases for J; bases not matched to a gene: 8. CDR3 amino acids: CASRRAGGPSEQFF. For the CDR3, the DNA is TGTGCCAGCAGACGAGCGGGGGGGCCGAGTGAGCAGTTCTTC.

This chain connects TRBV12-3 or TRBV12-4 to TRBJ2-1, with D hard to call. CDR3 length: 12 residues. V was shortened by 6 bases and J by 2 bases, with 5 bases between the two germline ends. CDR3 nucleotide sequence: TGTGCCAGCAGCCCACCCTACAATGAGCAGTTCTTC. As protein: CASSPPYNEQFF.

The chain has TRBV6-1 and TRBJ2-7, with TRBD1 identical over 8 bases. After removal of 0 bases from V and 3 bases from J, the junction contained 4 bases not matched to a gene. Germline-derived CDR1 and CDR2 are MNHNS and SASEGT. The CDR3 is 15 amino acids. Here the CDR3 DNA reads TGTGCCAGCAGTGAAGCCATCGGACAGGGCTACGAGCAGTACGTC. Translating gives CASSEAIGQGYEQYV.

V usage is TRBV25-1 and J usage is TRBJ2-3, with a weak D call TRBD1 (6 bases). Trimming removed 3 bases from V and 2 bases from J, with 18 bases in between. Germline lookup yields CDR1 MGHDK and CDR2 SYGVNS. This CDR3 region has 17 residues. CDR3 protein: CASSDLGAMALTDTQYF. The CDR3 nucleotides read TGTGCCAGCAGTGATTTGGGGGCGATGGCACTCACAGATACGCAGTATTTT.

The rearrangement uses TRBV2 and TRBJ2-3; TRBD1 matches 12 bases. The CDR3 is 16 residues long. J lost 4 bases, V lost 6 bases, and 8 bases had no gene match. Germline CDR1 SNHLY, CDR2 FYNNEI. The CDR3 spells CASSTGGQGAADTQYF. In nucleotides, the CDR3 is TGTGCCAGCAGCACTGGGGGACAGGGGGCGGCAGATACGCAGTATTTT.

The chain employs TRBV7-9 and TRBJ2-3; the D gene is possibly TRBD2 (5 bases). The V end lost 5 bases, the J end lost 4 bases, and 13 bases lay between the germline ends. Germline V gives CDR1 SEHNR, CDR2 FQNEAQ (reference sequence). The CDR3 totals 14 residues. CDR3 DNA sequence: TGTGCCAGCAGCCTGGTTAATAGCGCAGATACGCAGTATTTT. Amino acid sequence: CASSLVNSADTQYF.

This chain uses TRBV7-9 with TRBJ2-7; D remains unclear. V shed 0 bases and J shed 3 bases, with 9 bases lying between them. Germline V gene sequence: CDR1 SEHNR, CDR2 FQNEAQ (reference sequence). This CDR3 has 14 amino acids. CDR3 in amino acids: CASSLAGLDYEQYF. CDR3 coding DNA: TGTGCCAGCAGCTTAGCGGGATTGGACTACGAGCAGTACTTC.

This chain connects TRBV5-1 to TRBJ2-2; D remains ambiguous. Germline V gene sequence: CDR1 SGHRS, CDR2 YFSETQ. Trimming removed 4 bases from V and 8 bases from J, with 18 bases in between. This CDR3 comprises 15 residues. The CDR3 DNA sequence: TGCGCCAGCAGCACCCGGGCCTTAACACGTGGGGAGCTGTTTTTT. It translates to CASSTRALTRGELFF.

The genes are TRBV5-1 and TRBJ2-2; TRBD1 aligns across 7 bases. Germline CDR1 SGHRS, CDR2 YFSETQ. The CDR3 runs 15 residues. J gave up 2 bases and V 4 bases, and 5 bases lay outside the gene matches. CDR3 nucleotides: TGCGCCAGCAGCCCCGGGACAGTAAACACCGGGGAGCTGTTTTTT. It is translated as CASSPGTVNTGELFF.

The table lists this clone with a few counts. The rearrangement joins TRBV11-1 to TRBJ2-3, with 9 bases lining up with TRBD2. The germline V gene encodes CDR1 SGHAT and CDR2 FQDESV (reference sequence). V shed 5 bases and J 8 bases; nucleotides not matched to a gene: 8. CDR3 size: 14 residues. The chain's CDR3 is CASSPPGLAVTQYF. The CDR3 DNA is TGTGCCAGCAGCCCGCCGGGACTAGCAGTTACGCAGTATTTT.